These 13 T cell receptor beta chains were all obtained from the same sample, sequenced in a study of T cells in Graves' hyperthyroidism and ophthalmopathy. Amplified TCR beta CDR3 regions derived from RNA transcripts. The HTBI primer set drove a first-round RT-PCR of the TCR CDR3. A single record per CDR3 protein comes from TCRdb applying MiXCR to the multiplex PCR reads. Among 750,000 to 950,000 distinct CDR3 sequences listed, over 35% were seen once. Material: blood. The source of these receptors is a man between 18 and 35 years old with Graves' hyperthyroidism.

This clonotype has ten or more counts. This rearrangement joins TRBV11-2 to TRBJ1-6, with D uncertain. Germline V gene data show CDR1 as SGHAT and CDR2 as FQNNGV. With 5 bases removed from V and 13 bases from J, the gap between germline ends came to 15 bases. This CDR3 comprises 13 residues. CDR3 nucleotides: TGTGCCAGCAGCCGAGACGGACGTCCGCCCCTCCACTTT. Amino acid sequence: CASSRDGRPPLHF.

V and J are TRBV10-1 and TRBJ2-5, with 13 bases identical to TRBD2. With V trimmed by 5 bases and J by 4 bases, 7 bases remained unmatched. The length of the CDR3 is 16 residues. Per the germline V gene, CDR1 is WNHNN and CDR2 is SYGVQD (reference sequence). This chain's CDR3 is CASSPGTSGVGETQYF. The CDR3 DNA follows: TGCGCCAGCAGTCCCGGGACTAGCGGGGTCGGAGAGACCCAGTACTTC.

The rearrangement links TRBV7-9 to TRBJ1-1; D call uncertain. Germline lookup yields CDR1 SEHNR and CDR2 FQNEAQ (reference sequence). V lost 5 bases to trimming and J lost 3 bases, with 10 bases between them. The CDR3 loop spans 13 amino acids. DNA for the CDR3: TGTGCCAGCAGCCATGGCTCCTACACTGAAGCTTTCTTT. The encoded protein is CASSHGSYTEAFF.

The chain couples TRBV10-3 to TRBJ2-7; maybe TRBD1 (6 bases). This CDR3 region has 15 residues. The V gene lost 10 bases and the J gene lost 4 bases, with 23 bases spanning the gap. Germline values: CDR1 ENHRY, CDR2 SYGVKD. In DNA form, the CDR3 reads TGTGCCAGCCGAGGATCTAGGGGGAGTAAGTACGAGCAGTACTTC. Translated, it gives CASRGSRGSKYEQYF.

For the CDR3, the DNA is TGCGCCAGCAGCCAGGGACACACCGGAACCTACGAGCAGTACTTC. This codes for CASSQGHTGTYEQYF. The V and J genes are TRBV4-1 and TRBJ2-7, with D perhaps matching TRBD1 (6 bases). There are 15 residues in the CDR3. From germline, CDR1 is MGHRA and CDR2 YSYEKL. Deletions cut 3 bases from V and 2 bases from J, with 14 bases between.

This clonotype has only a few counts. The V gene is TRBV5-1, the J gene TRBJ1-1, with 9 bases matching TRBD1. J lost 6 bases, V lost 4 bases, and 10 bases had no gene match. Germline CDR1 is SGHRS and CDR2 is YFSETQ. This CDR3 region has 15 residues. The CDR3 spells CASSAGWTGVAEAFF. The CDR3 DNA reads as TGCGCCAGCAGCGCTGGTTGGACAGGGGTGGCTGAAGCTTTCTTT.

This clonotype was seen repeatedly, ten times or more. The rearrangement links TRBV15 to TRBJ2-7; 9 bases are shared with TRBD1. CDR3 length equals 16 residues. The J segment lost 5 bases and the V segment lost 2 bases, leaving 10 bases of the junction unmatched. CDR1 LNHNV and CDR2 YYDKDF come from the germline V gene (reference sequence). In DNA form, the CDR3 reads TGTGCCACCAGCAGATCACGGGGGACAGGGAGGCACGAGCAGTACTTC. It is translated as CATSRSRGTGRHEQYF.

The chain carries TRBV10-3 and TRBJ1-2; 7 positions match TRBD1. J lost 11 bases, V lost 9 bases, and 12 bases had no gene match. This CDR3 region has 12 residues. Germline lookup yields CDR1 ENHRY and CDR2 SYGVKD. CDR3 nucleotides: TGTGCCATACACCCGGGGGACAGTCGGTACACCTTC. It yields the protein CAIHPGDSRYTF.

This clonotype has only a few counts. The chain links TRBV10-3 to TRBJ2-6, with unresolved D. The CDR3 consists of 19 residues. V dropped 0 bases and J dropped 0 bases, with 15 bases sitting between them. The germline V gene encodes CDR1 ENHRY and CDR2 SYGVKD. In DNA form, the CDR3 reads TGTGCCATCAGTGAGTCTCCCCTCCAAAGCTCCTCTGGGGCCAACGTCCTGACTTTC. The encoded protein is CAISESPLQSSSGANVLTF.

The chain uses TRBV29-1 and TRBJ2-7; TRBD1 matches 11 bases. CDR3 size: 19 residues. Germline assignment: CDR1 SQVTM and CDR2 ANQGSEA. V dropped 0 bases and J dropped 1; count of bases not matched to a gene: 14. Here the CDR3 reads CSVEEGGQGASGSSYEQYF. In DNA form, the CDR3 reads TGCAGCGTTGAAGAAGGCGGACAGGGGGCATCTGGGAGTTCCTACGAGCAGTACTTC.

V gene TRBV7-3 combines with J gene TRBJ2-7; D gene unclear. The CDR3 runs 15 residues. CDR1 is SGHTA, CDR2 FQGTGA, per germline. Trimming took 5 bases from V and 2 from J, leaving 16 bases between them. The CDR3 DNA follows: TGTGCCAGCAGCCAAACGATTGCTCGAACCTACGAGCAGTACTTC. This sequence encodes CASSQTIARTYEQYF.

Many counts were recorded for this clonotype. The J gene is TRBJ2-5, the V gene TRBV24-1; maybe TRBD1 (6 bases). Trimming left V 3 bases short and J 5 bases short, with 6 bases between. The V gene's germline CDR1 is KGHDR and CDR2 SFDVKD. The CDR3 length is 12 residues. The CDR3 region has the DNA TGTGCCACCAGTGATCAGGGGGAGACCCAGTACTTC. It yields the protein CATSDQGETQYF.

Details on this clonotype: One end of the junction fails to match germline, which may point to a read error. The V and J genes are TRBV29-1 and TRBJ2-6; TRBD2 aligns across 11 bases. This CDR3 region has 13 residues. CDR1 is SQVTM and CDR2 is ANQGSEA in the germline V gene. This CDR3 reads CSVGSGRAYVLTF. The CDR3 DNA follows: TGCAGCGTCGGTAGCGGGAGGGCCTACGTCCTGACTTTC.